The clone carrying this T cell receptor (beta chain) was counted only a few times. Other DNA sequences in the sample encode the same CDR3. This record comes from a study of blood T cell repertoires in COVID-19. Trimming pared 4 bases from V and 0 bases from J, leaving 6 bases between. The CDR3 contains 13 residues. Germline V CDR1 and CDR2: WNHNN, SYGVQD (reference sequence). Only in-frame clones appear in the TCRdb table, and some are missing; sequencing was by immunoSEQ multiplex PCR. The sample lists 150,000 to 200,000 clones, 76% occurring once. The sequenced sample was PBMCs or T cells enriched from blood (not recorded which). The clonotype comes from a woman in her forties or fifties with acute COVID-19. The genes are TRBV10-1 and TRBJ1-1; no clear D. The CDR3 nucleotides read TGCGCCAGCAGTGGACAAATGAACACTGAAGCTTTCTTT. The encoded protein is CASSGQMNTEAFF.